The 29 T cell receptor beta chains below were found in one sample sequenced in a study of blood T cells in healthy people across ages. A second PCR of 7 to 11 cycles used a sample-barcoded 5' primer and a J-beta primer mix. TCRdb independently ran MiXCR on the 5' RACE reads; one entry per CDR3 protein. Of more than 900,000 distinct CDR3 sequences listed, about 27% were seen once; the top ten hold roughly 10%. These same records also appear under a second study, on T cells of mothers and their children.

The sample was blood. Source of these receptors: a woman in her thirties or forties in good health.

J is TRBJ2-7 and V is TRBV9, with 10 bases matching TRBD2. Germline CDR1 SGDLS, CDR2 YYNGEE. The CDR3 has 15 residues. V lost 0 bases to trimming and J lost 3 bases; unmatched junction nucleotides: 3. This CDR3 reads CASSVAGTSVYEQYF. The CDR3 DNA is TGTGCCAGCAGCGTAGCCGGGACTAGCGTCTACGAGCAGTACTTC.

This chain joins TRBV7-2 and TRBJ2-7; D may correspond to TRBD1 or TRBD2 (5 bases each). V lost 2 bases, J lost 3 bases, and 11 bases lay in between. Per germline, CDR1 SGHTA and CDR2 FQGNSA. The CDR3 contains 14 residues. The CDR3 sequence: CASSLWGLGYEQYF. The CDR3 nucleotides read TGTGCCAGCAGCTTATGGGGGTTGGGCTACGAGCAGTACTTC.

This clonotype was detected ten times or more. J is TRBJ2-7 and V is TRBV20-1; 8 nucleotides line up with TRBD2. Germline lookup yields CDR1 DFQATT and CDR2 SNEGSKA (reference sequence). CDR3 size: 16 residues. With 1 base clipped from V and 4 bases from J, the junction kept 12 bases outside the gene matches. CDR3 DNA: TGCAGTGCTAGAGGAGATGGGGCGGGGGGTCTTTACGAGCAGTACTTC. Amino acids: CSARGDGAGGLYEQYF.

This clonotype was observed a handful of times. Possible read error: a much larger clone is one base away. The rearrangement joins TRBV12-3 or TRBV12-4 to TRBJ1-2; TRBD1 matches at 7 bases. The CDR3 contains 13 residues. V lost 6 bases and J lost 6; bases outside the gene matches: 7. The CDR3 region is CASRIGTVNGYTF. The CDR3 nucleotides are TGTGCCAGCAGGATTGGGACAGTCAATGGCTACACCTTC.

The chain employs TRBV3-1 and TRBJ2-5, with 12 bases aligning to TRBD2. The CDR3 extends over 19 amino acids. V trimming: 0 bases; J trimming: 5 bases; junction bases outside the gene matches: 13. Germline values: CDR1 LGHDT, CDR2 YNNKEL (reference sequence). The CDR3 loop is CASSQDQASGGAGWETQYF. The CDR3, as DNA: TGTGCCAGCAGCCAAGATCAGGCTAGCGGGGGGGCTGGATGGGAGACCCAGTACTTC.

The V gene is TRBV28, the J gene TRBJ2-2, with unresolved D. The CDR3 is made up of 13 amino acids. CDR1 and CDR2 from the germline V gene are MDHEN and SYDVKM. Trimming stripped 7 bases from V and 1 base from J, with 7 bases between. The CDR3 protein is CASTHGNTGELFF. In nucleotides, the CDR3 is TGTGCCAGCACCCACGGGAACACCGGGGAGCTGTTTTTT.

The V call is TRBV2, the J call TRBJ2-7; D is possibly TRBD1 (6 bases). Trimming took off 8 bases at V and 7 bases at J, with 15 bases between the two ends. Germline V gives CDR1 SNHLY, CDR2 FYNNEI. The CDR3 sequence is 12 residues long. The CDR3 DNA sequence: TGTGCCAGCTTCACAGGGCTGGATGAGCAGTACTTC. Its protein product is CASFTGLDEQYF.

The CDR3 nucleotides read TGCAGTGCTCGCCCGGGACAGGGATTTTCCTACGAGCAGTACTTC. Translation gives CSARPGQGFSYEQYF. This rearrangement joins TRBV20-1 to TRBJ2-7; 9 nucleotides align to TRBD1. CDR1 DFQATT and CDR2 SNEGSKA come from the germline V gene (reference sequence). CDR3 size: 15 residues. After removal of 5 bases from V and 1 base from J, the junction contained 9 bases not matched to a gene.

In this sample, this clonotype turned up a few times. The chain is built from TRBV20-1 and TRBJ1-1; D is unresolved. Germline lookup yields CDR1 DFQATT and CDR2 SNEGSKA (reference sequence). The CDR3 extends over 12 amino acids. Trimming removed 0 bases at V and 6 bases at J, with 8 bases between. The CDR3 loop is CSARDILAEAFF. The CDR3 nucleotides read TGCAGTGCTAGAGATATTCTAGCTGAAGCTTTCTTT.

The V and J genes are TRBV12-3 or TRBV12-4 and TRBJ2-1, with 10 bases fitting TRBD1. CDR3 length equals 16 residues. Germline trimming cut 5 bases from V and 6 bases from J; bases unmatched to any gene: 10. The chain's CDR3 is CASSPRGTGVANEQFF. The CDR3 nucleotides are TGTGCCAGCAGTCCAAGGGGGACAGGGGTGGCCAATGAGCAGTTCTTC.

On this clonotype: Being one base from a much bigger clone, this may be a read error. The chain links TRBV6-5 to TRBJ2-5, with D possibly being TRBD1 (5 bases). The CDR3 consists of 16 residues. Trimming left V 0 bases short and J 7 bases short, with 18 bases between. Germline CDR1 and CDR2: MNHEY and SVGAGI. The CDR3 bases are TGTGCCAGCAGTTACTCTTGGGGCGGCCAAGACGGGACCCAGTACTTC. It yields the protein CASSYSWGGQDGTQYF.

This clonotype occurred a few times. In DNA, the CDR3 is TGTGCCAGCAGTGGCGGGGGGGTGGAAGAGCAGTTCTTC. It encodes CASSGGGVEEQFF. The chain links TRBV28 to TRBJ2-1, with TRBD2 matching over 9 bases. Germline V gene data show CDR1 as MDHEN and CDR2 as SYDVKM. This CDR3 contains 13 residues. Germline trimming cut 5 bases from V and 10 bases from J; bases unmatched to any gene: 6.

In its sample, this clonotype was seen a few times. V and J are TRBV7-2 and TRBJ1-4; maybe TRBD1 (5 bases). Trimming removed 4 bases at V and 3 bases at J, with 9 bases between. The CDR3 length is 14 residues. CDR1 SGHTA and CDR2 FQGNSA come from the germline V gene. The CDR3 coding sequence is TGTGCCAGCAGCTATCAGGGACCTAATGAAAAACTGTTTTTT. Amino acids: CASSYQGPNEKLFF.

This clonotype was counted a few times. The gene calls are TRBV20-1 and TRBJ2-1, with 9 bases aligning to TRBD1. The CDR3 runs 15 residues. Losses at the gene ends were 6 bases for V and 6 bases for J; bases not matched to a gene: 12. CDR1 and CDR2 from the germline V gene are DFQATT and SNEGSKA (reference sequence). The CDR3 DNA sequence: TGCAGTGCCAACCCCGGACAGGGGCTATTCAATGAGCAGTTCTTC. Amino acid sequence: CSANPGQGLFNEQFF.

The chain couples TRBV27 to TRBJ2-1, with 7 bases lining up with TRBD1. The CDR3 has 17 amino acids. CDR1 and CDR2 (germline): MNHEY, SMNVEV (reference sequence). Losses at the gene ends were 0 bases for V and 1 base for J; bases not matched to a gene: 6. The CDR3 is CASSLSGAGGSYNEQFF. CDR3 nucleotides: TGTGCCAGCAGTTTATCTGGGGCAGGGGGATCCTACAATGAGCAGTTCTTC.

Of note for this clonotype: One end of the junction is discordant with germline, which a read error may explain. The gene calls are TRBV7-2 and TRBJ1-5; D uncertain. The germline gives CDR1 SGHTA, CDR2 FQGNSA. The CDR3 length is 15 residues. The CDR3 nucleotides are TGTGCCGGCAGCCGTGACGAACATAGCAATCAGCCCCAGCATTTT. Its protein is CAGSRDEHSNQPQHF.

V is TRBV20-1 and J is TRBJ2-5; the D call may be TRBD1 or TRBD2 (5 bases each). This CDR3 is 14 amino acids long. V was clipped by 5 bases and J by 1 base, with 14 bases between them. CDR1 DFQATT and CDR2 SNEGSKA come from the germline V gene (reference sequence). Written as DNA, the CDR3 is TGCAGTGCTTCTCGGGGACCGAGCCAAGAGACCCAGTACTTC. Translating it yields CSASRGPSQETQYF.

About this clonotype itself: This may come from a read error, since a much larger clone is one base off. The J gene is TRBJ1-2, the V gene TRBV12-3 or TRBV12-4; D gene ambiguous. Between the trimmed V and J ends, which lost 5 bases and 0 bases, there was a span of 7 bases. The CDR3 extends over 13 amino acids. The CDR3 spells CASSQQANYGYTF. DNA of the CDR3: TGTGCCAGCAGTCAACAAGCTAACTATGGCTACACCTTC.

This clonotype was counted a single time. A junction end diverges from the germline sequence, so it may reflect a read error. This rearrangement joins TRBV24-1 to TRBJ1-5; TRBD1 matches at 7 bases. This CDR3 is 15 amino acids long. In germline, CDR1 is KGHDR, CDR2 SFDVKD. Here the CDR3 reads CATGDPGQGNQPQHF. The DNA for the CDR3 is TGTGCCACCGGTGACCCCGGACAGGGCAATCAGCCCCAGCATTTT.

V usage is TRBV7-3 and J usage is TRBJ2-1; D tentatively reads TRBD1 or TRBD2 (6 bases each). V lost 2 bases to trimming and J lost 5 bases, with 13 bases between them. This CDR3 has 15 residues. The germline V gene encodes CDR1 SGHTA and CDR2 FQGTGA. The CDR3 bases are TGTGCCAGCAGCTTAGGGGTAGGGGGGAACAATGAGCAGTTCTTC. This translates into CASSLGVGGNNEQFF.

This clonotype has only a few counts. V gene TRBV28 combines with J gene TRBJ2-1; D ambiguous. Germline V lookup: CDR1 MDHEN, CDR2 SYDVKM. V lost 7 bases and J 1 base, leaving 11 bases between the germline ends. The CDR3 spans 14 residues. In DNA form, the CDR3 reads TGTGCCAGCACCACCTCATGGTCCTACAATGAGCAGTTCTTC. Translated: CASTTSWSYNEQFF.

The chain recombines TRBV7-2 with TRBJ2-3; 11 nucleotides line up with TRBD1. The junction had 10 bases not matched to a gene; V was cut back by 3 bases and J by 5 bases. There are 17 residues in the CDR3. Germline-derived CDR1 and CDR2 are SGHTA and FQGNSA. CDR3 DNA sequence: TGTGCCAGCAGCTTCCCCGGACAGGGGGCTCGGGGAGATACGCAGTATTTT. It yields the protein CASSFPGQGARGDTQYF.

The J gene is TRBJ2-3, the V gene TRBV12-3 or TRBV12-4; 7 positions agree with TRBD1. This CDR3 is 14 amino acids long. The ends lost 5 bases at V and 11 bases at J; junction bases unmatched: 13. For the CDR3, the DNA is TGTGCCAGCAGTCCCCGACAGGGCCCTGTTGAGCAGTATTTT. Residues: CASSPRQGPVEQYF.

This clonotype was seen ten or more times. J is TRBJ2-6 and V is TRBV7-8; no reliable D call. This CDR3 is 17 amino acids long. The germline V gene has CDR1 SGHVS and CDR2 FQNEAQ. Between the trimmed V and J ends, which lost 1 base and 1 base, there was a span of 11 bases. The CDR3 DNA follows: TGTGCCAGCAGCTTAGTGGGTTCAACATCTGGGGCCAACGTCCTGACTTTC. The encoded protein is CASSLVGSTSGANVLTF.

This sequence joins TRBV15 and TRBJ1-5; D unresolved. The CDR3 is 13 amino acids. With 6 bases removed from V and 0 bases from J, the gap between germline ends came to 6 bases. Per germline, CDR1 LNHNV and CDR2 YYDKDF (reference sequence). The CDR3 DNA is TGTGCCACCAGGCAGCTTAGCAATCAGCCCCAGCATTTT. Residues: CATRQLSNQPQHF. Combining the CDR3 with reference TRBV15 and TRBJ1-5 gives the whole variable domain DAMVIQNPRYQVTQFGKPVTLSCSQTLNHNVMYWYQQKSSQAPKLLFHYYDKDFNNEADTPDNFQSRRPNTSFCFLDIRSPGLGDTAMYLCATRQLSNQPQHFGDGTRLSIL.

The gene calls are TRBV29-1 and TRBJ2-1; TRBD2 matches at 10 bases. Losses at the gene ends were 7 bases for V and 4 bases for J; bases not matched to a gene: 4. Per germline, CDR1 SQVTM and CDR2 ANQGSEA. This CDR3 is 13 amino acids long. Here the CDR3 DNA reads TGCAGCGACAGCGGGGGGGGATACAATGAGCAGTTCTTC. This sequence encodes CSDSGGGYNEQFF.

This clonotype has only a few counts. The V and J genes are TRBV6-2 or TRBV6-3 and TRBJ2-5; 7 nucleotides agree with TRBD1. Trimming removed 7 bases from V and 5 bases from J; junction bases left unmatched: 10. Germline loops: CDR1 MNHEY, CDR2 SVGEGT. The CDR3 sequence is 14 residues long. CDR3 in amino acids: CASTFTGEAETQYF. The CDR3 DNA reads as TGTGCCAGCACTTTCACAGGGGAAGCGGAGACCCAGTACTTC.

The rearrangement uses TRBV27 and TRBJ2-1, with TRBD2 identical over 15 bases. CDR1 and CDR2 (germline): MNHEY, SMNVEV (reference sequence). J gave up 9 bases and V 5 bases, and 5 bases lay outside the gene matches. This CDR3 contains 15 residues. The CDR3 DNA reads as TGTGCCAGCAGTAGGACTAGCGGGGGGGCGGGTGAGCAGTTCTTC. This gives the protein CASSRTSGGAGEQFF.

There are a few counts of this clonotype. The J gene is TRBJ1-5, the V gene TRBV6-5; D is unresolved. V lost 3 bases and J 3 bases, leaving 9 bases between the germline ends. CDR3 length: 14 amino acids. Germline CDR1 MNHEY, CDR2 SVGAGI. The CDR3 sequence: CASSYSGFNQPQHF. CDR3 in DNA: TGTGCCAGCAGTTATTCAGGATTCAATCAGCCCCAGCATTTT.